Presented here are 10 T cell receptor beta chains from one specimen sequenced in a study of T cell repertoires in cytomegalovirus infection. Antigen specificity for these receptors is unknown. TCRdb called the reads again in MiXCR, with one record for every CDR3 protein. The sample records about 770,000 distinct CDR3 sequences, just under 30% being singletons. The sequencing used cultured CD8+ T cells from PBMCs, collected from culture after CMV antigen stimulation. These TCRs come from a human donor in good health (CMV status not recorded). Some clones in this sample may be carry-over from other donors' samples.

The CDR3, as DNA: TGTGCTAGTGGTTTGGTACCCTTGGAAGATACGCAGTATTTT. It yields the protein CASGLVPLEDTQYF. The V gene is TRBV12-5, the J gene TRBJ2-3, with no clear D. This CDR3 is 14 amino acids long. V lost 0 bases to trimming and J lost 5 bases, with 9 bases between them. Germline CDR1 LGHNT, CDR2 FRNRAP.

CDR3 protein: CSARPQGYTEAFF. DNA for the CDR3: TGCAGTGCTAGACCTCAGGGATATACTGAAGCTTTCTTT. The chain joins TRBV20-1 to TRBJ1-1; possible D gene TRBD1, 5 bases. Trimming cost V 2 bases and J 5 bases, with 12 bases left between them. Germline V gives CDR1 DFQATT, CDR2 SNEGSKA (reference sequence). The CDR3 covers 13 residues.

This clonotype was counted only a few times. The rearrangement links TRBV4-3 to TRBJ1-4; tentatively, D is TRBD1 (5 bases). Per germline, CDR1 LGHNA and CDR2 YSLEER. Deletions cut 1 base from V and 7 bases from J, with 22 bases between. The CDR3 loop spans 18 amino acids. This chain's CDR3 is CASSQGVRTGPDVEKLFF. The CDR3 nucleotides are TGCGCCAGCAGCCAAGGTGTGCGTACGGGGCCGGACGTTGAAAAACTGTTTTTT.

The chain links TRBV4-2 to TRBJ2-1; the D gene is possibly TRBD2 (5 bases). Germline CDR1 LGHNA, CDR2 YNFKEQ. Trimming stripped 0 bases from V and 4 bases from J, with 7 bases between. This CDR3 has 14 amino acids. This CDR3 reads CASSQESGYNEQFF. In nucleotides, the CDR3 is TGTGCCAGCAGCCAAGAATCGGGGTACAATGAGCAGTTCTTC.

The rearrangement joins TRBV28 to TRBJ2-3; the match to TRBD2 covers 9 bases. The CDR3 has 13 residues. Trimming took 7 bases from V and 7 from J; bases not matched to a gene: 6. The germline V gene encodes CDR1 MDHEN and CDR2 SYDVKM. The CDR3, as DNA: TGTGCCAGCACTCGGCGGGGGGGAAATACGCAGTATTTT. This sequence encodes CASTRRGGNTQYF.

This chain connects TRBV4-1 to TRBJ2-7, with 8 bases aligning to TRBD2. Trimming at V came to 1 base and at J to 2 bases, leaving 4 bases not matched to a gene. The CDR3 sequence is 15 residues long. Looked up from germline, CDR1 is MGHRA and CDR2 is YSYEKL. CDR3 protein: CASSQALAEPYEQYV. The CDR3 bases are TGCGCCAGCAGCCAAGCACTAGCGGAGCCCTACGAGCAGTACGTC.

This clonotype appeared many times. The CDR3 region has the DNA TGTGCCAGCAGCGACCGGGCCACCGGTCCGCGGCAGTTCTTC. It translates to CASSDRATGPRQFF. The rearrangement links TRBV7-4 to TRBJ2-1; D is ambiguous. The CDR3 runs to 14 residues. CDR1 is SGHVT, CDR2 SQSDAQ, per germline. V dropped 5 bases and J dropped 12 bases, with 20 bases sitting between them.

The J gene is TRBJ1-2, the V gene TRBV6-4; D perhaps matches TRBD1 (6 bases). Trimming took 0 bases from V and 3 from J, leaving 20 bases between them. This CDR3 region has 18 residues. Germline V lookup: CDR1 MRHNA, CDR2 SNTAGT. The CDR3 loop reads CASSDSIGLHPGDYGYTF. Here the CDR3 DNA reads TGTGCCAGCAGTGACTCGATAGGGCTTCACCCAGGGGACTATGGCTACACCTTC.

Written as DNA, the CDR3 is TGCGCCAGCAGCCGGGGAGGGCCAGCGGACACAGATACGCAGTATTTT. It specifies CASSRGGPADTDTQYF. This rearrangement joins TRBV4-1 to TRBJ2-3, with 7 bases identical to TRBD2. V lost 4 bases to trimming and J lost 2 bases; unmatched junction nucleotides: 9. This CDR3 comprises 16 residues. Per the germline V gene, CDR1 is MGHRA and CDR2 is YSYEKL.

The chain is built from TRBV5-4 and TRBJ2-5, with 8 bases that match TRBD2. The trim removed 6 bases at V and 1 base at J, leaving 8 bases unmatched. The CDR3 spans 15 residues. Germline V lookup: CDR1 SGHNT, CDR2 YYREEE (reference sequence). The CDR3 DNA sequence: TGTGCCAGCATTTCGGGACTAGGCGGCCAAGAGACCCAGTACTTC. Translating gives CASISGLGGQETQYF.